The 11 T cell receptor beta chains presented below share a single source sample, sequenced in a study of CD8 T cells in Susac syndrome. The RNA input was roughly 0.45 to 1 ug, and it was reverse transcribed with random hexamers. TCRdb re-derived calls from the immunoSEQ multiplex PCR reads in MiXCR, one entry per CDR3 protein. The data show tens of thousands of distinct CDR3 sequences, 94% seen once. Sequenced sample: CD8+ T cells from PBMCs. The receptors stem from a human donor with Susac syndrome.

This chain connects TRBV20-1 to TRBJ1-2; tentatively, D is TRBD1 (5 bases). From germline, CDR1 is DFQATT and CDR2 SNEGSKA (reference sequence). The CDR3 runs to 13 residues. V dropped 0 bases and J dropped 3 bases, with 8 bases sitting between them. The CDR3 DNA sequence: TGCAGTGCTAGAGATTGGGGGGACTATGGCTACACCTTC. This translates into CSARDWGDYGYTF.

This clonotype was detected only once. The CDR3 DNA is TGTGCCAGCAGTCCCCCCGGAGCCAAAAACATTCAGTACTTC. This gives the protein CASSPPGAKNIQYF. V and J are TRBV27 and TRBJ2-4; D not resolved. This CDR3 is built from 14 residues. V was clipped by 5 bases and J by 0 bases, with 8 bases between them. Germline CDR1 and CDR2: MNHEY and SMNVEV (reference sequence).

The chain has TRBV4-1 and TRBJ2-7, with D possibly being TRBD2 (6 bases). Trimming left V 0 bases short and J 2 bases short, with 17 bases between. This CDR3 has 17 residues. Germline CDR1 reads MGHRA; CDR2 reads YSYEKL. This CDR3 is CASSQDFRASVTYEQYF. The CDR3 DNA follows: TGCGCCAGCAGCCAAGATTTCCGCGCTAGCGTTACCTACGAGCAGTACTTC.

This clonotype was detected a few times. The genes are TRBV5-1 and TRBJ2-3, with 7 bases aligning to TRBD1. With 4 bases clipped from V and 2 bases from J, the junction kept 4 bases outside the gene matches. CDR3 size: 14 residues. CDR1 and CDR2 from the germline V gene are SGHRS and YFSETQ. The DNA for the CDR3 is TGCGCCAGCAGCCAGGGACAGCTCACAGATACGCAGTATTTT. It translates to CASSQGQLTDTQYF.

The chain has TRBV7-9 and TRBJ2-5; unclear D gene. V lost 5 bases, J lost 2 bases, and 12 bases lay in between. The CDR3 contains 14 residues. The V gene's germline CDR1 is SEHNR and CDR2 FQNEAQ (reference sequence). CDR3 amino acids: CASSPLDGQETQYF. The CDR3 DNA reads TGTGCCAGCAGCCCGCTGGACGGGCAAGAGACCCAGTACTTC.

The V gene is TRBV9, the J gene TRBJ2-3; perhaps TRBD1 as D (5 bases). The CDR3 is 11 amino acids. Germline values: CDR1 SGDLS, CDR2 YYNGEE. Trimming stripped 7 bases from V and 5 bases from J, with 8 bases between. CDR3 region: CASGARDTQYF. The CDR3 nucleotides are TGTGCCAGCGGGGCCAGAGATACGCAGTATTTT.

The CDR3 sequence: CSAMGTETLYGYTF. For the CDR3, the DNA is TGCAGTGCTATGGGAACGGAGACACTCTATGGCTACACCTTC. This sequence joins TRBV20-1 and TRBJ1-2; no definite D call. The germline V and J ends were trimmed by 4 bases and 4 bases, with 16 bases remaining between them. The CDR3 consists of 14 residues. The germline V gene encodes CDR1 DFQATT and CDR2 SNEGSKA (reference sequence).

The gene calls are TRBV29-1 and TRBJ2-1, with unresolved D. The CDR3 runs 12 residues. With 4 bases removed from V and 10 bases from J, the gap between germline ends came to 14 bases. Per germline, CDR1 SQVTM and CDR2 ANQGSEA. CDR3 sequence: CSVVWGLREQFF. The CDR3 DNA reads TGCAGCGTTGTTTGGGGTCTCAGGGAGCAGTTCTTC.

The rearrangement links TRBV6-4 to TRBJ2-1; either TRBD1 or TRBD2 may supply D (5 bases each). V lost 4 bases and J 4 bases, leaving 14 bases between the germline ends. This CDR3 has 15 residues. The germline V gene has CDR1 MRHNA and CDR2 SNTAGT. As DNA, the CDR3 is TGTGCCAGCAGTGTCGACGGGGCCCCTTACAATGAGCAGTTCTTC. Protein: CASSVDGAPYNEQFF.

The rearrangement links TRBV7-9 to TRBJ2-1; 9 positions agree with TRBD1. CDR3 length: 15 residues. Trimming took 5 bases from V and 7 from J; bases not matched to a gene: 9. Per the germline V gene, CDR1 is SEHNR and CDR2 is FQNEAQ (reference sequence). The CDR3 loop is CASSPRQGGVNEQFF. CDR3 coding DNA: TGTGCCAGCAGCCCCCGACAGGGGGGGGTGAATGAGCAGTTCTTC.

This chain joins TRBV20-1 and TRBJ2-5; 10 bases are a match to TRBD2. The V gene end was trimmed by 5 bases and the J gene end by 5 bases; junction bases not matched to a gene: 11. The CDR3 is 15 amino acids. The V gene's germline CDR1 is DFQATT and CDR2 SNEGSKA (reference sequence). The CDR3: CSAPSQRGGRETQYF. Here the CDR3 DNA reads TGCAGTGCTCCTTCTCAGCGGGGGGGCCGGGAGACCCAGTACTTC.